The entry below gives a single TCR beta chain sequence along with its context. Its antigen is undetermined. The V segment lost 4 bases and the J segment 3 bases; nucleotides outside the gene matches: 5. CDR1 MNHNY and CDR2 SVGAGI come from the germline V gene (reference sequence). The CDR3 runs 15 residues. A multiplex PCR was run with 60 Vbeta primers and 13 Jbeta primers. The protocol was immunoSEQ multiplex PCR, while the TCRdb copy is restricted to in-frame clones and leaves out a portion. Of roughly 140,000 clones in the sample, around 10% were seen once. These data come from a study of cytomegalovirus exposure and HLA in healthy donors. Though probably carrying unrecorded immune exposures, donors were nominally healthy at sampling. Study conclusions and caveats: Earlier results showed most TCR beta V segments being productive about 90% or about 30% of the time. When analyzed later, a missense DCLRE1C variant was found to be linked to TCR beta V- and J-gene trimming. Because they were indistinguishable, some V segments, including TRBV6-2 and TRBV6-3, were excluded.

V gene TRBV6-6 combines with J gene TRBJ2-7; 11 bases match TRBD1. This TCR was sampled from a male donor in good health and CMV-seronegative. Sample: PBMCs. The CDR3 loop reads CASSFGTGGSYEQYF. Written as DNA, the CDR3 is TGTGCCAGCAGTTTTGGGACAGGGGGTAGCTACGAGCAGTACTTC.